The text below deals with one TCR beta chain. What it recognizes is unknown. Blood draws occurred at baseline, cycle 4 day 1, and cycle 7 day 1. Trimming shortened V by 5 bases and J by 2 bases, and 13 bases separated the two germline ends. Germline values: CDR1 SGHAT, CDR2 FQNNGV. The CDR3 has 15 residues. This record comes from a study of OX40 agonist ivuxolimab in advanced cancers. About the study: From about 23 to 85 years was the age range, with a mean of around 54 years, and approximately 84% were male. Study-wide findings and caveats: In general, CD8+ T cells held more expanded clones than CD4+ did, on average. Among the least clonally expanded were partial responders at 0.1-3.0 mg/kg.

Sequencing was performed with immunoSEQ multiplex PCR; in TCRdb, only in-frame clones are kept and a portion is missing. The sample has about 86,000 clones, roughly nine tenths seen once. This clonotype originated in an adult with an advanced solid tumor such as melanoma, head and neck, liver or kidney cancer. V usage is TRBV11-2 and J usage is TRBJ1-5; no reliable D call. The specimen was CD4+ or CD8+ T cells sorted from blood, collected in a trial of the OX40 agonist ivuxolimab. CDR3 DNA: TGTGCCAGCAGCACCGACATTGGGGGCAATCAGCCCCAGCATTTT. Protein product: CASSTDIGGNQPQHF.